Listed below are T cell receptor beta chains from one sample, sequenced in a study of neurological immune-mediated disorders. MiXCR was run by TCRdb on the 5' RACE reads, yielding one entry per CDR3 protein. The data show about 38,000 distinct CDR3 sequences, roughly 4.8% seen once. The sample was CD4+ T cells from blood. These receptor sequences come from a man younger than 35 in good health. CDR3s include the opening cysteine and the closing phenylalanine or tryptophan. A D gene is named only where the DNA matches it firmly. Only some rows state a clone size, as once, few, many or a class for expanded clones.

cdr3_nt,cdr3_aa,clone_size,cdr3_length,d_call,v_call,j_call
TGCGCCAGCAGCAAGGGAGCGGGGGGCCAAGAGACCCAGTACTTC,CASSKGAGGQETQYF,few,15,TRBD2,TRBV5-1,TRBJ2-5
TGTGCCAGCAGTTTAGGGGACAGGGGGACTGAAGCTTTCTTT,CASSLGDRGTEAFF,many,14,TRBD1,TRBV12-3/TRBV12-4,TRBJ1-1
.,CASSKEVGRGSNQPQHF,many,17,.,TRBV21-1,TRBJ1-5
TGCGCCAGCAGCCAAGTCGGGGACCGAGTAGGCTACACCTTC,CASSQVGDRVGYTF,many,14,.,TRBV4-3,TRBJ1-2
TGTGCCACCAGCCTCGACAGGGGACTAAATCAGCCCCAGCATTTT,CATSLDRGLNQPQHF,few,15,TRBD1,TRBV15,TRBJ1-5
TGCGCCAGCAGCTTGGGATGGCCAGAGAAGAACACTGAAGCTTTCTTT,CASSLGWPEKNTEAFF,many,16,.,TRBV5-1,TRBJ1-1
TGTGCCAGCAGTTTAGCGTCCTACGAGCAGTACTTC,CASSLASYEQYF,many,12,.,TRBV12-3/TRBV12-4,TRBJ2-7
TGTGCCAGCAGCTTGGAGGGACAGCCATACAATGAGCAGTTCTTC,CASSLEGQPYNEQFF,medium-sized,15,TRBD1,TRBV5-6,TRBJ2-1
TGTGCCAGCAGTGAACAGGGGCGGGGTGAAGCTTTCTTT,CASSEQGRGEAFF,.,13,TRBD1,TRBV12-3/TRBV12-4,TRBJ1-1
TGTGCCAGCAGCCAAGTCGTGGGGCAGAGCTCCTACAATGAGCAGTTCTTC,CASSQVVGQSSYNEQFF,many,17,.,TRBV3-1,TRBJ2-1
TGTGCCACCAGCAGAGATCTAGCGGGAGGGGGAGATACGCAGTATTTT,CATSRDLAGGGDTQYF,many,16,TRBD2,TRBV15,TRBJ2-3
TGCGCCAGCAGCACGGACTGGGCTTCGAGCTCACCCCTCCACTTT,CASSTDWASSSPLHF,many,15,.,TRBV5-1,TRBJ1-6
TGTGCCAGCTCACCACCGGTAGGGGAAGACGCGTTC,CASSPPVGEDAF,many,12,.,TRBV18,TRBJ1-2
TGTGCCAGCAGCTTGAGTTTCAGAGGGAACGGTCAGCCCCAGCATTTT,CASSLSFRGNGQPQHF,many,16,.,TRBV5-5,TRBJ1-5
TGCAGCGTTGAAGATCACCAGGGGACCTTTAATGAGCAGTTCTTC,CSVEDHQGTFNEQFF,.,15,.,TRBV29-1,TRBJ2-1
TGTGCCAGCAGCTTAGAGCAGGGTTCTATGAATGGCTACACCTTC,CASSLEQGSMNGYTF,many,15,.,TRBV7-9,TRBJ1-2
TGTGCCAGCACGACAGGGAATCTATGGGGCTACACCTTC,CASTTGNLWGYTF,many,13,TRBD1,TRBV28,TRBJ1-2
TGCAGCGCTATGGACGTTCTCTCCTACAATGAGCAGTTCTTC,CSAMDVLSYNEQFF,many,14,.,TRBV29-1,TRBJ2-1
TGCAGTGCGGGGGGACAGGCGGGCACTGAAGCTTTCTTT,CSAGGQAGTEAFF,many,13,TRBD1,TRBV20-1,TRBJ1-1
TGCAGTGCTAGAGATGGACGGGGTAATGGGAATGAGCAGTTCTTC,CSARDGRGNGNEQFF,many,15,.,TRBV20-1,TRBJ2-1
TGCAGTGCCCTGCTCGGGGGGAGAATCTATGGCTACACCTTC,CSALLGGRIYGYTF,many,14,.,TRBV20-1,TRBJ1-2
TGCAGTGCTAGAGGAGTGAGAGAAACCTACGAGCAGTACTTC,CSARGVRETYEQYF,few,14,.,TRBV20-1,TRBJ2-7
TGTGCCAGCAGTCCGCGACAAGGCGCTGGAAACACCATATATTTT,CASSPRQGAGNTIYF,many,15,.,TRBV12-3/TRBV12-4,TRBJ1-3
TGCGCCAGCAAGCGGGACGATAATGAAAAACTGTTTTTT,CASKRDDNEKLFF,many,13,.,TRBV5-1,TRBJ1-4
TGCAGTGCTAGAGGGGGTAGCGGGGGGGACGAGCAGTACTTC,CSARGGSGGDEQYF,many,14,TRBD2,TRBV20-1,TRBJ2-7
TGCGCCAGCAGCCAAGATATGACGGAGAAAGCTTTCTTT,CASSQDMTEKAFF,many,13,.,TRBV4-3,TRBJ1-1
TGTGCCAGCAGCTTAGATGCGGGGGAATACAATGAGCAGTTCTTC,CASSLDAGEYNEQFF,many,15,TRBD2,TRBV7-3,TRBJ2-1
TGCGCCAGCAGCTATACCAGGGTTACGAACACTGAAGCTTTCTTT,CASSYTRVTNTEAFF,many,15,.,TRBV5-1,TRBJ1-1
TGCAGTGCCCCTGGTCAGGTCCCCACCCGTCTAGCCAAAAACATTCAGTACTTC,CSAPGQVPTRLAKNIQYF,many,18,.,TRBV20-1,TRBJ2-4
TGCGCCAGCAGCCCCGGACAGGGGCCCTCCTACGAGCAGTACTTC,CASSPGQGPSYEQYF,many,15,TRBD1,TRBV5-1,TRBJ2-7
TGTGCCAGCAGTGAGGAGTCGGGGCCCCCCATCGAGCAGTACTTC,CASSEESGPPIEQYF,few,15,.,TRBV2,TRBJ2-7
TGTGCCAGCAGCCAACCGGGTAGCGGGGAAGAGACCCAGTACTTC,CASSQPGSGEETQYF,many,15,TRBD2,TRBV4-2,TRBJ2-5
TGTGCCAGCTCATGGGAGGTTCCCCTACGGTATAATTCACCCCTCCACTTT,CASSWEVPLRYNSPLHF,many,17,.,TRBV7-2,TRBJ1-6
TGCGCCAGCAGCAGAGGCAGCGGGGGGTTCACAGATACGCAGTATTTT,CASSRGSGGFTDTQYF,many,16,TRBD2,TRBV5-1,TRBJ2-3
TGTGCCAGCAGTCCAAGGTGGGGGACAGGGGGATCTGGGGAGCAGTACTTC,CASSPRWGTGGSGEQYF,many,17,TRBD1,TRBV12-3/TRBV12-4,TRBJ2-7
TGTGCCAGCAGCCGACGACTCGGGGGAAACACCATATATTTT,CASSRRLGGNTIYF,many,14,.,TRBV5-6,TRBJ1-3
TGCGCCAGCAGCTGGATTGGACAGGGGGACACTGAAGCTTTCTTT,CASSWIGQGDTEAFF,many,15,TRBD1,TRBV5-1,TRBJ1-1
TGCGCCAGCAGCTTGGCCCAGGGCCAAGAGACCCAGTACTTC,CASSLAQGQETQYF,many,14,.,TRBV5-1,TRBJ2-5
TGTGCCAGCAGCCGAACACGGGACAGGGGCATCTATGGCTACACCTTC,CASSRTRDRGIYGYTF,many,16,TRBD1,TRBV5-5,TRBJ1-2
TGTGCCAGCAGCCTCCCGGGACAGCCTCTCACTGAAGCTTTCTTT,CASSLPGQPLTEAFF,many,15,TRBD1,TRBV7-2,TRBJ1-1
TGTGCCAGCAGCTCCGGAACCGGGACAGGGGCCTTCAATGAGCAGTTCTTC,CASSSGTGTGAFNEQFF,many,17,TRBD1,TRBV5-8,TRBJ2-1
TGCAGTGCTTGGACAGGCCACTCCTACGAGCAGTACTTC,CSAWTGHSYEQYF,many,13,TRBD1,TRBV20-1,TRBJ2-7
TGCGCCAGCAGCTTGGCCCCCGGCAGGGGGCGAAGAAACTATTCACCCCTCCACTTT,CASSLAPGRGRRNYSPLHF,many,19,TRBD1,TRBV5-1,TRBJ1-6
TGCAGCGTTCGTACAGGGAGCGGGCATCAGCCCCAGCATTTT,CSVRTGSGHQPQHF,many,14,.,TRBV29-1,TRBJ1-5
TGCGCCAGCAGCTGGGGACAGGACGCGGGTGGCTACACCTTC,CASSWGQDAGGYTF,many,14,TRBD1,TRBV5-1,TRBJ1-2